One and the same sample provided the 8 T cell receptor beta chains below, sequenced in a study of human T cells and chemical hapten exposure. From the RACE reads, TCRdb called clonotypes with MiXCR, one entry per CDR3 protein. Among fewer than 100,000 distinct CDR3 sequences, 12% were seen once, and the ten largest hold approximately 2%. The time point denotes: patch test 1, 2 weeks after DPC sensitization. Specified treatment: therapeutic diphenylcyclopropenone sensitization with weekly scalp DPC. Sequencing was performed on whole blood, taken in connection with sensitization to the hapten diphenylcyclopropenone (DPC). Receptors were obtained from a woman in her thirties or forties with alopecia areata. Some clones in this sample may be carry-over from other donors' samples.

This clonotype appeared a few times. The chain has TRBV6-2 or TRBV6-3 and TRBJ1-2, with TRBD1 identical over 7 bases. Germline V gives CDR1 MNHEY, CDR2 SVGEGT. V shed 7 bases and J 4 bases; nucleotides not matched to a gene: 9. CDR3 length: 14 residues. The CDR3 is CASTERHRGYGYTF. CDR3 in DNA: TGTGCCAGCACCGAAAGACACAGGGGCTATGGCTACACCTTC.

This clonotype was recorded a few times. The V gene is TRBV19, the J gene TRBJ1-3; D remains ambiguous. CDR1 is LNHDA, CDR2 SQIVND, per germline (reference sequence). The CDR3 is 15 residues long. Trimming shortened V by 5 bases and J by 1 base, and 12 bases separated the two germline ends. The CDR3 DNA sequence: TGTGCCAGTAGTTATGGAGAACTGTCTGGAAACACCATATATTTT. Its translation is CASSYGELSGNTIYF.

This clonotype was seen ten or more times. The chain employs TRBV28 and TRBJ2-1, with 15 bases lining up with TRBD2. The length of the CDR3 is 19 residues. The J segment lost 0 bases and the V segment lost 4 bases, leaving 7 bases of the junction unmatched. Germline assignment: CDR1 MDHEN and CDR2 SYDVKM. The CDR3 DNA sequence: TGTGCCAGCAGTTCCGGACTAGCGGGAGGGCCGGGCTCCTACAATGAGCAGTTCTTC. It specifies CASSSGLAGGPGSYNEQFF.

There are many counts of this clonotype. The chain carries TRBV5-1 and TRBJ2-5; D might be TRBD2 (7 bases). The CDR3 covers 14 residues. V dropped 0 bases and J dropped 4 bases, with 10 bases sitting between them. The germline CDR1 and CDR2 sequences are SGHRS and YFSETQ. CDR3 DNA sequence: TGCGCCAGCAGCTTGGCGGGGGGCCGAGAGACCCAGTACTTC. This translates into CASSLAGGRETQYF.

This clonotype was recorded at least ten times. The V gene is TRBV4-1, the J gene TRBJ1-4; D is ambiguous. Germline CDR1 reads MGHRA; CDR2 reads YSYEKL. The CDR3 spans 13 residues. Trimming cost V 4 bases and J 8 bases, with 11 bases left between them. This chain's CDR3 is CASSPAVTEKLFF. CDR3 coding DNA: TGCGCCAGCAGCCCCGCCGTGACAGAAAAACTGTTTTTT.

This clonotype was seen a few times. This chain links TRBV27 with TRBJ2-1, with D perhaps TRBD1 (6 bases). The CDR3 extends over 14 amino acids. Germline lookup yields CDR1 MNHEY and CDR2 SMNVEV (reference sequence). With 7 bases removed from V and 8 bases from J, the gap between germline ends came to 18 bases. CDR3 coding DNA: TGTGCCAGCACCCCCTGGGGTGGGGGCGATGAGCAGTTCTTC. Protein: CASTPWGGGDEQFF.

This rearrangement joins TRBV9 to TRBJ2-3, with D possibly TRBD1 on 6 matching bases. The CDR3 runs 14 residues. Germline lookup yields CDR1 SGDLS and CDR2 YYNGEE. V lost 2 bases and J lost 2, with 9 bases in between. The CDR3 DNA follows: TGTGCCAGCAGCGTCAGGGGTTCCACAGATACGCAGTATTTT. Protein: CASSVRGSTDTQYF.

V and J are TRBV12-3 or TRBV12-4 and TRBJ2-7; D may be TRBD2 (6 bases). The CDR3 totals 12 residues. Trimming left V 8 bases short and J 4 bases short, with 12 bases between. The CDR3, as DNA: TGTGCCAGCGGGAGGTCTGGTTACGAGCAGTACTTC. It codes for CASGRSGYEQYF.